The clone carrying this T cell receptor beta chain occurred once. Seattle's enrolled individuals joined amid active infection and were then monitored longitudinally. Deletions cut 3 bases from V and 2 bases from J, with 3 bases between. This CDR3 has 12 residues. Germline lookup yields CDR1 LNHDA and CDR2 SQIVND (reference sequence). The data are from a study of blood T cell repertoires in COVID-19. Study summary: Donors in the United States, Italy and Spain gave samples during acute or convalescent COVID-19. In each case, the material was cDNA or gDNA derived from T cells, B-cell-depleted T cells, or PBMCs.

Original analysis: The authors estimated nucleated cell counts from reference gene primer amplification. Sequenced by immunoSEQ multiplex PCR; TCRdb stores in-frame clones only, minus some. From that table come the V and J calls and clone size; the DNA was used to work out D and trimming. The data show fewer than 400,000 clones, with 89% seen just once and 1.5% to 2% held by the top ten. The sequence came from a woman younger than 45 with COVID-19, enrolled during active disease. Source material: peripheral blood. The gene calls are TRBV19 and TRBJ2-3, with D unclear. The CDR3 loop is CASSIFTDTQYF. DNA for the CDR3: TGTGCCAGTAGTATCTTCACAGATACGCAGTATTTT.